Given below is one TCR beta chain in context. This clonotype appeared a few times. Its antigen target is currently unknown. No much larger clone is present one base from it, and per-base qualities are unavailable. The record originates from a study of blood T cells in healthy people across ages (dated by TCRdb to 2014 to 2015). In the study overall: In model experiments, template switching captured roughly one uniquely barcoded TCR beta cDNA molecule for every two T cells. Age-related changes in TCR beta repertoire diversity were measured in the study by deep sequencing normalized with unique cDNA molecular identifiers. The donors were split into four age groups: young (average around 16 years), middle-aged (about 40), aged (62) and long-lived (roughly 86). To avoid experimental bias, donors of different ages were spread randomly across the sequencing lanes. Two additional independent replicas of 1 million unique cDNA reads from the same blood draw were analyzed for two donors (one aged 18 to 29 and one aged 80 or older).

V lost 6 bases and J lost 4 bases; the stretch between them is 18 bases long. The CDR3 measures 15 amino acids from cysteine to phenylalanine. The entry retains the CDR3 DNA only, 45 bases that are in frame from base 1. The germline V gene (reference sequence) sets CDR1 to SGHKS and CDR2 to YYEKEE. The donors were roughly 39 Caucasian individuals from Russia, aged roughly 6 to 90 years, who were systemically healthy. Each donor gave about 10 milliliters of peripheral blood, drawn into EDTA-treated Vacutainer tubes. Ficoll-Paque density-gradient centrifugation was used to isolate PBMCs, with at least 6.5 million per sample. Total RNA, at least 5.5 micrograms per sample, was extracted from PBMCs with Trizol reagent. Naive CD45RAhigh/CD27high T cell percentages were measured by flow cytometry on a PBMC aliquot from every donor. Study-wide conclusions, independent of this receptor: Because donor CMV infection status was unknown, age-related changes in expanded clonotypes were potentially confounded. The percentage of naive T cells measured by flow cytometry correlated strongly with observed TCR beta diversity. Estimates of total diversity from one million sequenced T cells were regarded as lower bounds and underestimates. As age increased, observed TCR beta diversity per million T cells dropped in a roughly linear way, and a significant reduction was already evident by age about 36. Bulk unsorted PBMC profiling prevented conclusive comparison of naive and antigen-experienced compartments. The long-lived group showed more naive CD4+ T cells, fewer expanded clones and increased TCR diversity than the aged group, suggesting age selection.

The method was 5' RACE. Data came from an Illumina HiSeq 2500. The second PCR ran for about 7 to 11 cycles and used a J-beta primer mix along with a sample-barcoded 5' primer. Each TCR beta cDNA molecule received a unique molecular identifier from a template-switch 5' adaptor carrying 12 random nucleotides. At least 2.5 million CDR3-containing paired-end reads were obtained from each sample. All of the RNA was converted into first-strand cDNA using the Mint cDNA synthesis kit, with a TRBC-specific oligonucleotide serving as the primer. Following uracil-DNA glycosylase treatment, a first 18-cycle PCR with universal primers M1SS and BC2_uni_R was performed on all cDNA. Turning to the authors' computational methods: Each sample was normalized by randomly selecting 1 million high-quality reads, each carrying a distinct molecular identifier. Reads sharing molecular identifiers were discarded rather than binned into consensus sequences. MiTCR, set to a Q25 quality threshold and the strictest error-elimination algorithm, was used for CDR3 identification, clonotype clustering and error correction. Lower-bound total TCR beta diversity was estimated with a nonparametric unseen species model using Euler transformation. Starting from the raw public reads, TCRdb applied fastp trimming at Q25, assembled clones with MiXCR and retained in-frame beta chains. Identical CDR3 proteins give one entry, which carries the most common genes and DNA. What appears here as the V and J calls and clone size reflects TCRdb's work, not the paper's. The sample table holds 710,000 or so distinct CDR3 sequences, of which roughly 30% were seen once. The ten largest clones add up to 15% of the sample.

This clonotype was obtained from an elderly woman in good health. Donor details come from another sample of the same person, matched by shared clones. Input material: blood. This chain is built from TRBV5-5 and TRBJ2-3; tentative D gene TRBD2, with 6 bases matching. The DNA reads as follows: TGTGCCAGCAAGGAGGGCGCCCCCTCCTCAGATACGCAGTATTTT. Its translation reads: CASKEGAPSSDTQYF.